This TCR beta chain was recorded in a study of blood T cell repertoires in COVID-19. In the study overall: Acute and convalescent COVID-19 specimens originated in the United States, Italy and Spain. Sample material is recorded as cDNA or gDNA derived from T cells, B-cell-depleted T cells, or PBMCs.

In the original workflow: Scientists estimated how many nucleated cells there were by amplifying reference gene primers. Sequencing used immunoSEQ multiplex PCR; TCRdb keeps in-frame clones, though not all of them. V and J calls plus clone size are reproduced from that table; the DNA served to infer D and trimming. The data show a few hundred thousand clones, with more than 85% seen just once and about 0.9% held by the top ten. Participants were placed into cohorts based on the clinical history they reported. The TCR originated in a woman aged 40 to 49 who had been exposed to COVID-19. Sample: PBMCs or T cells enriched from blood (not recorded which).

The DNA of the CDR3 is TGTGCCACCAGTAGATCGGTGCAGGGCCGGAATGGCTACACCTTC. Translated: CATSRSVQGRNGYTF. J is TRBJ1-2 and V is TRBV19; a weak D match, TRBD1 (5 bases). V was shortened by 10 bases and J by 6 bases, with 24 bases between the two germline ends. The CDR3 is 15 residues long. CDR1 is LNHDA and CDR2 is SQIVND in the germline V gene (reference sequence).